Listed here are 16 T cell receptor beta chains from one sample, sequenced in a study of long-term antiretroviral therapy in people with HIV. Researchers report immunoSEQ v3.0 was run at survey level. The assay was immunoSEQ multiplex PCR, and TCRdb's table has in-frame clones only and misses some. Here the sample spans roughly 17,000 clones, 90% to 95% being singletons. Specimen: unsorted PBMCs, collected 0.3 years after starting antiretroviral therapy. Every receptor here comes from a man aged 55 to 69 with HIV.

The chain links TRBV7-8 to TRBJ2-4; D gene unclear. Germline loops: CDR1 SGHVS, CDR2 FQNEAQ. The V end was cut by 3 bases, the J end by 3 bases, with 9 bases between. CDR3 length: 14 residues. The CDR3 loop reads CASSLSELKNIQYF. CDR3 sequence (DNA): TGTGCCAGCAGCTTGTCCGAACTCAAAAACATTCAGTACTTC.

The sample holds a few counts of this clone. The chain carries TRBV2 and TRBJ2-7; D tentatively reads TRBD1 or TRBD2 (5 bases each). Trimming took 2 bases from V and 3 from J, leaving 8 bases between them. The CDR3 covers 13 residues. CDR1 and CDR2 (germline): SNHLY, FYNNEI. The CDR3 sequence is CASSEPGSYEQYF. CDR3 nucleotide sequence: TGTGCCAGCAGTGAACCAGGGAGCTACGAGCAGTACTTC.

The chain carries TRBV4-1 and TRBJ1-3; the D is unclear. CDR3 length: 14 amino acids. Trimming cost V 3 bases and J 7 bases, with 13 bases left between them. CDR1 is MGHRA, CDR2 YSYEKL, per germline. The CDR3 spells CASSQEFKWNTIYF. In DNA form, the CDR3 reads TGCGCCAGCAGCCAGGAATTTAAATGGAACACCATATATTTT.

Within the sample, this clone is medium-sized. The rearrangement links TRBV9 to TRBJ2-1; D possibly corresponds to TRBD2 (6 bases). The V end was cut by 6 bases, the J end by 5 bases, with 9 bases between. The CDR3 has 12 amino acids. Germline loops: CDR1 SGDLS, CDR2 YYNGEE. In DNA, the CDR3 is TGTGCCAGCAATACGGGGGACAATGAGCAGTTCTTC. As protein: CASNTGDNEQFF.

The CDR3 sequence is CASSLSGGLSYEQYF. The CDR3 region has the DNA TGTGCCAGCAGCTTAAGCGGGGGCCTTTCCTACGAGCAGTACTTC. The rearrangement links TRBV2 to TRBJ2-7; 8 bases line up with TRBD2. CDR3 length equals 15 residues. The germline V gene has CDR1 SNHLY and CDR2 FYNNEI. V was pared by 6 bases and J by 1 base, with 8 bases of the junction left unmatched.

The J gene is TRBJ2-7, the V gene TRBV27; D gene uncertain. V was trimmed by 5 bases and J by 4 bases, leaving 15 bases between them. The CDR3 has 14 residues. The V gene's germline CDR1 is MNHEY and CDR2 SMNVEV (reference sequence). The CDR3, as DNA: TGTGCCAGCAGTCCCGCCGGTGAAGTGTACGAGCAGTACTTC. Residues: CASSPAGEVYEQYF.

The chain recombines TRBV23-1 with TRBJ2-7, with unresolved D. TRBV23-1 is flagged as an ORF with uncertain function. Trimming removed 9 bases from V and 5 bases from J, with 11 bases in between. The CDR3 runs 11 residues. As DNA, the CDR3 is TGCGCCAGATGGGTGACGGACGAGCAGTACTTC. Its translation: CARWVTDEQYF.

This chain joins TRBV11-2 and TRBJ2-7, with 7 bases aligning to TRBD1. Looked up from germline, CDR1 is SGHAT and CDR2 is FQNNGV. V lost 4 bases to trimming and J lost 1 base; unmatched junction nucleotides: 4. The CDR3 has 14 residues. The CDR3 DNA reads as TGTGCCAGCAGCTGGGGACAGTCTTCCTACGAGCAGTACTTC. It translates to CASSWGQSSYEQYF.

The chain joins TRBV5-1 to TRBJ1-2, with D possibly TRBD1 on 6 matching bases. The CDR3 covers 16 residues. V dropped 0 bases and J dropped 4 bases, with 16 bases sitting between them. Germline values: CDR1 SGHRS, CDR2 YFSETQ. The CDR3 reads CASSLGEQGGGYGYTF. CDR3 in DNA: TGCGCCAGCAGCTTGGGTGAACAGGGAGGGGGCTATGGCTACACCTTC. The complete variable domain, with remaining parts taken from reference TRBV5-1 and TRBJ1-2, reads KAGVTQTPRYLIKTRGQQVTLSCSPISGHRSVSWYQQTPGQGLQFLFEYFSETQRNKGNFPGRFSGRQFSNSRSEMNVSTLELGDSALYLCASSLGEQGGGYGYTFGSGTRLTVV.

The rearrangement links TRBV7-3 to TRBJ1-3; no firm D call. This CDR3 comprises 18 residues. Trimming took 2 bases from V and 0 from J, leaving 17 bases between them. CDR1 is SGHTA and CDR2 is FQGTGA in the germline V gene. The CDR3: CASSLEHGRGHSGNTIYF. CDR3 sequence (DNA): TGTGCCAGCAGCTTAGAACACGGACGCGGCCACTCTGGAAACACCATATATTTT. Using reference TRBV7-3 and TRBJ1-3 for the parts outside the CDR3, the full variable domain is GAGVSQTPSNKVTEKGKYVELRCDPISGHTALYWYRQSLGQGPEFLIYFQGTGAADDSGLPNDRFFAVRPEGSVSTLKIQRTERGDSAVYLCASSLEHGRGHSGNTIYFGEGSWLTVV.

This chain joins TRBV5-6 and TRBJ2-7; no clear D gene. Germline lookup yields CDR1 SGHDT and CDR2 YYEEEE. V was cut by 2 bases and J by 2 bases, with 17 bases left in between. This CDR3 contains 16 residues. The CDR3 sequence is CASSFTRSGRAYEQYF. The CDR3 nucleotides are TGTGCCAGCAGCTTCACCCGATCCGGGCGCGCCTACGAGCAGTACTTC.

This clone was detected once. The chain links TRBV19 to TRBJ2-3, with no clear D. The V gene lost 1 base and the J gene lost 2 bases, with 10 bases spanning the gap. Per germline, CDR1 LNHDA and CDR2 SQIVND (reference sequence). The CDR3 loop spans 15 amino acids. This CDR3 is CASSIVRSYTDTQYF. In nucleotides, the CDR3 is TGTGCCAGTAGTATAGTCCGGTCCTACACAGATACGCAGTATTTT.

V and J are TRBV11-2 and TRBJ2-1, with a tentative D call TRBD1 (6 bases). Germline V lookup: CDR1 SGHAT, CDR2 FQNNGV. The germline V and J ends were trimmed by 6 bases and 0 bases, with 12 bases remaining between them. This CDR3 is 15 amino acids long. The CDR3 DNA reads TGTGCCAGCAGTGGCAGGGGCAGCTCCTACAATGAGCAGTTCTTC. It encodes CASSGRGSSYNEQFF. Full variable domain (missing parts from reference TRBV11-2 and TRBJ2-1): EAGVAQSPRYKIIEKRQSVAFWCNPISGHATLYWYQQILGQGPKLLIQFQNNGVVDDSQLPKDRFSAERLKGVDSTLKIQPAKLEDSAVYLCASSGRGSSYNEQFFGPGTRLTVL.

The chain has TRBV19 and TRBJ2-3, with D tentatively TRBD2 (5 bases). This CDR3 spans 20 amino acids. V was cut by 3 bases and J by 0 bases, with 25 bases left in between. CDR1 is LNHDA, CDR2 SQIVND, per germline (reference sequence). The CDR3 loop reads CASSIPGGSPDFPSTDTQYF. The CDR3 nucleotides read TGTGCCAGTAGTATTCCCGGAGGTTCCCCCGACTTCCCTAGCACAGATACGCAGTATTTT.

The chain's CDR3 is CASSYSASNEQYF. Written as DNA, the CDR3 is TGTGCCAGCAGTTACTCCGCCAGCAACGAGCAGTACTTC. The V gene is TRBV6-5, the J gene TRBJ2-7; no clear D. The V and J ends lost 0 bases and 5 bases respectively, with 8 bases between them. CDR3 length equals 13 residues. CDR1 is MNHEY and CDR2 is SVGAGI in the germline V gene.

The chain employs TRBV27 and TRBJ1-1; D possibly corresponds to TRBD1 (5 bases). The ends were cut back, 5 bases at V and 5 bases at J, with 15 bases in the middle. Per germline, CDR1 MNHEY and CDR2 SMNVEV (reference sequence). The CDR3 has 14 amino acids. DNA for the CDR3: TGTGCCAGCAGTCTAGGGACCGGGGGGACTGAAGCTTTCTTT. It specifies CASSLGTGGTEAFF.